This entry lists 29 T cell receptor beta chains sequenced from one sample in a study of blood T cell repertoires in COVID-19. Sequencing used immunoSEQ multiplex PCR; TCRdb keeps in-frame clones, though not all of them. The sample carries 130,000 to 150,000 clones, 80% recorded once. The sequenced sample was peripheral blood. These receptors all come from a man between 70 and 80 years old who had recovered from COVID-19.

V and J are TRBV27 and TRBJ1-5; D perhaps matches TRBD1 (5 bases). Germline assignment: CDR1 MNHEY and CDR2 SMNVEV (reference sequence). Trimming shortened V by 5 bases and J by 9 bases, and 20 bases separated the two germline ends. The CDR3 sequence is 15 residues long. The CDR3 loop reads CASSLGGLSSSPQHF. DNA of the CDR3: TGTGCCAGCAGTCTTGGGGGACTGAGTTCGTCGCCCCAGCATTTT.

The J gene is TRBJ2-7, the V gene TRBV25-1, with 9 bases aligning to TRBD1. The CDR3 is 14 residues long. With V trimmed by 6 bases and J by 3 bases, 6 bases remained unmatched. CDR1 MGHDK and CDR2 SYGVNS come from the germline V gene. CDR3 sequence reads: CASRPGQGYYEQYF. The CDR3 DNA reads TGTGCCAGCAGACCGGGACAGGGATACTACGAGCAGTACTTC.

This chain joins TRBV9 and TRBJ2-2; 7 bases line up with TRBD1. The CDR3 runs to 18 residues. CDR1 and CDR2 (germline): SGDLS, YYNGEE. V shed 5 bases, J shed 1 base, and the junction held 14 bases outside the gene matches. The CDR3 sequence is CASRRDSSFPRNTGELFF. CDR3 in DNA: TGTGCCAGCAGAAGGGACAGCTCGTTTCCTAGGAACACCGGGGAGCTGTTTTTT.

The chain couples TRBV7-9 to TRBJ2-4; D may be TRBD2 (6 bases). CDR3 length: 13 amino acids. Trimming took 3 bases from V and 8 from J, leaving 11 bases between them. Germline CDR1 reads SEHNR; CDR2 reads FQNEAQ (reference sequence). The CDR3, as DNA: TGTGCCAGCAGCTTGGGGGGAGTCGACATTCAGTACTTC. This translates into CASSLGGVDIQYF. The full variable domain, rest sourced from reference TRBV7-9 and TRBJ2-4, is DTGVSQNPRHKITKRGQNVTFRCDPISEHNRLYWYRQTLGQGPEFLTYFQNEAQLEKSRLLSDRFSAERPKGSFSTLEIQRTEQGDSAMYLCASSLGGVDIQYFGAGTRLSVL.

CDR3 sequence reads: CASSYPSSDTQYF. For the CDR3, the DNA is TGTGCCAGCAGTTACCCTAGCTCGGATACGCAGTATTTT. The J gene is TRBJ2-3, the V gene TRBV12-3 or TRBV12-4; possible D gene TRBD2, 5 bases. Trimming left V 4 bases short and J 6 bases short, with 11 bases between. The CDR3 is 13 amino acids.

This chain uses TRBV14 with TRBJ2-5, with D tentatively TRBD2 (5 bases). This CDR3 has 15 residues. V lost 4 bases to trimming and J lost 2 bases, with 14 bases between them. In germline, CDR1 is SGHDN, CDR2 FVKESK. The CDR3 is CASSPGTTFQETQYF. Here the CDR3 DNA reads TGTGCCAGCAGCCCGGGAACAACCTTTCAAGAGACCCAGTACTTC.

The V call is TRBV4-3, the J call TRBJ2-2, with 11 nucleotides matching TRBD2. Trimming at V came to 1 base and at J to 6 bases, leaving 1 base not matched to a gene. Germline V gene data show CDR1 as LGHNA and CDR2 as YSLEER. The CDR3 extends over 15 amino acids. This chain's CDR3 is CASSQVSGRAGELFF. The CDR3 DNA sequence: TGCGCCAGCAGCCAAGTTAGCGGGAGGGCCGGGGAGCTGTTTTTT.

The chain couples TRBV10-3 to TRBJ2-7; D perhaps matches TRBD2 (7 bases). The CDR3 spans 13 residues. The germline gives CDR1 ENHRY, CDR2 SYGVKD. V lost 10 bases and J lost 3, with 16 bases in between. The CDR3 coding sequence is TGTGCCACGGGGGGCGGAGATGACTACGAGCAGTACTTC. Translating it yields CATGGGDDYEQYF.

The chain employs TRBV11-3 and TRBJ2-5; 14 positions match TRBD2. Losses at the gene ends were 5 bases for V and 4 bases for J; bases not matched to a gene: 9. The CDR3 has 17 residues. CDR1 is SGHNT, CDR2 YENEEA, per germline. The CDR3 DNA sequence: TGTGCCAGCAGCCTAGGACTAGCGGGAGGCGGGGGAGAGACCCAGTACTTC. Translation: CASSLGLAGGGGETQYF.

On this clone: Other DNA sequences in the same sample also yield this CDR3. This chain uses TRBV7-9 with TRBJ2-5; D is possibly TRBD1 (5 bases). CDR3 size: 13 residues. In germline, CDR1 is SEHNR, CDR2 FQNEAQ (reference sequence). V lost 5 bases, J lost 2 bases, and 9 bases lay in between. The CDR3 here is CASSLRDQETQYF. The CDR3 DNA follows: TGTGCCAGCAGCCTCAGGGATCAAGAGACCCAGTACTTC.

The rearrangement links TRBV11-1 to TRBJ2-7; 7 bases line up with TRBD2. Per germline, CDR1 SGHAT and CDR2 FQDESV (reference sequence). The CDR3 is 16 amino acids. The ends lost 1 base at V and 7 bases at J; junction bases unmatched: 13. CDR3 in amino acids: CASSLVGSGPPLEQYF. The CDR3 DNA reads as TGTGCCAGCAGCTTAGTGGGTAGCGGGCCACCTCTGGAGCAGTACTTC.

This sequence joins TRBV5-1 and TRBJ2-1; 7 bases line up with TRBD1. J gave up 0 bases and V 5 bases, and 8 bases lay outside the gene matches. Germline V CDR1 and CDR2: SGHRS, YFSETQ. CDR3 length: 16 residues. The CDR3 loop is CASRQTGFSSYNEQFF. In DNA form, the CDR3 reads TGCGCCAGCAGACAGACAGGGTTCAGCTCCTACAATGAGCAGTTCTTC.

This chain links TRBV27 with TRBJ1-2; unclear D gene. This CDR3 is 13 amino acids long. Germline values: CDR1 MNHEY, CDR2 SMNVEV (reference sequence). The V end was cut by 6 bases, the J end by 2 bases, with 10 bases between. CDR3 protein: CASSPGRNYGYTF. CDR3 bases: TGTGCCAGCAGCCCCGGCAGGAACTATGGCTACACCTTC.

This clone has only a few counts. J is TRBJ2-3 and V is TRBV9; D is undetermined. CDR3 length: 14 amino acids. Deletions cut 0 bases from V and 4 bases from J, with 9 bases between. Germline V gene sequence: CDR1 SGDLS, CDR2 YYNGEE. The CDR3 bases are TGTGCCAGCAGCGTAGGGAGCGCCCCAGATACGCAGTATTTT. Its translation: CASSVGSAPDTQYF.

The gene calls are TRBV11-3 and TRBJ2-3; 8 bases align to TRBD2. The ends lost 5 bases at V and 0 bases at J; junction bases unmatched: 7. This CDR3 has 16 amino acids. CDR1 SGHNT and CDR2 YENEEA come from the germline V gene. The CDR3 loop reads CASSPYSGTSTDTQYF. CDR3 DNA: TGTGCCAGCAGCCCCTATAGCGGGACCAGCACAGATACGCAGTATTTT.

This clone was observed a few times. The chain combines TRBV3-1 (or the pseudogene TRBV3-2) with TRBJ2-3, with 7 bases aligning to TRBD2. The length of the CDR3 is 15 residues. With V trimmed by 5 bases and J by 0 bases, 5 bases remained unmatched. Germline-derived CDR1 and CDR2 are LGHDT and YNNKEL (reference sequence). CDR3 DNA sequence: TGTGCCAGCAGCTTTGGACTAGTTAGCACAGATACGCAGTATTTT. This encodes CASSFGLVSTDTQYF.

DNA for the CDR3: TGTGCCAGTAGTAGCCGACAGATAGAGCGTTACGAGCAGTACTTC. Translation gives CASSSRQIERYEQYF. The chain is built from TRBV19 and TRBJ2-7; weak D call: TRBD1 (5 bases). CDR1 is LNHDA, CDR2 SQIVND, per germline (reference sequence). Trimming removed 4 bases from V and 4 bases from J, with 17 bases in between. CDR3 size: 15 residues.

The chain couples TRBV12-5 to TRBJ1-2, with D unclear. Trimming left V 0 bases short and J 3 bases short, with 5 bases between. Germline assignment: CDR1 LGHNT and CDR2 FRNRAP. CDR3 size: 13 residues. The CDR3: CASGLVPDYGYTF. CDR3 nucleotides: TGTGCTAGTGGTTTGGTCCCGGACTATGGCTACACCTTC.

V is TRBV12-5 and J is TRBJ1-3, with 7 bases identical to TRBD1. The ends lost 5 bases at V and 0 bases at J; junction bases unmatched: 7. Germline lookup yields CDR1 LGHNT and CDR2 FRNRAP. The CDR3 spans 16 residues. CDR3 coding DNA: TGTGCTAGTGGTCCTCAGTCAGGGGGCTCTGGAAACACCATATATTTT. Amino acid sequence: CASGPQSGGSGNTIYF.

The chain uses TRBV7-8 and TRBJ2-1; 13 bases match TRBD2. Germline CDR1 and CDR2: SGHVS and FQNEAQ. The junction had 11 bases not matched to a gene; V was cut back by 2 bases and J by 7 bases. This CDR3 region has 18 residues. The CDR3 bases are TGTGCCAGCAGCTTAATAGTTGGTACTAGCGGGAGGGGTAATGAGCAGTTCTTC. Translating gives CASSLIVGTSGRGNEQFF.

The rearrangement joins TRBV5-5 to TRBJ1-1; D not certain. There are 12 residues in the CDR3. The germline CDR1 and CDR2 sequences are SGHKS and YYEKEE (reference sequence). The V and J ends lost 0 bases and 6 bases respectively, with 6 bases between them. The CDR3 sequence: CASSLAQAEAFF. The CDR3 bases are TGTGCCAGCAGCTTGGCCCAGGCTGAAGCTTTCTTT.

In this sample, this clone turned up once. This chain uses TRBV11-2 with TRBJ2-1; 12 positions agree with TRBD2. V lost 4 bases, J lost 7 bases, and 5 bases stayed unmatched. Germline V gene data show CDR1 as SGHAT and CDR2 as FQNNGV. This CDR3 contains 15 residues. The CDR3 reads CASSSTSGSQNEQFF. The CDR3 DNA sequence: TGTGCCAGCAGCTCGACTAGCGGGAGTCAAAATGAGCAGTTCTTC.

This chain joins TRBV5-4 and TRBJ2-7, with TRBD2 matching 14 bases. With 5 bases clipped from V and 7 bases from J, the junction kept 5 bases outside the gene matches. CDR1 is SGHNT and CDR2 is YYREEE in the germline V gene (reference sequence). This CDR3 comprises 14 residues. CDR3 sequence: CASRPGLAGGEQYF. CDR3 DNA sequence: TGTGCCAGCAGGCCAGGACTAGCGGGAGGAGAGCAGTACTTC.

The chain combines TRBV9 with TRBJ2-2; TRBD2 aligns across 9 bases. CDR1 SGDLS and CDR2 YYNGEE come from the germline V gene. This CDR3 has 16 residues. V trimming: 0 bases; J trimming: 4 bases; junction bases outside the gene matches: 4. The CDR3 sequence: CASSVGLAGFTGELFF. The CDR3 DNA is TGTGCCAGCAGCGTAGGGCTAGCGGGATTCACCGGGGAGCTGTTTTTT.

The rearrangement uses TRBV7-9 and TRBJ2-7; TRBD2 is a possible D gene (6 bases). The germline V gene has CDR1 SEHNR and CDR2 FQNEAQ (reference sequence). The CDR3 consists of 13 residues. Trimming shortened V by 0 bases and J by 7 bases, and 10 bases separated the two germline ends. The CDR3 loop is CASSLAGGTEQYF. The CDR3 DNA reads TGTGCCAGCAGCTTAGCTGGGGGGACTGAGCAGTACTTC.

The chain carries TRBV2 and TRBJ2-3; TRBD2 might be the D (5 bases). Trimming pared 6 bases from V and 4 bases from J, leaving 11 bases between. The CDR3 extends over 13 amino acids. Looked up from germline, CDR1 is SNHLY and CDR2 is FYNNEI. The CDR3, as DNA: TGTGCCAGCAGGCCACGAGGGCCAGATACGCAGTATTTT. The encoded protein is CASRPRGPDTQYF.

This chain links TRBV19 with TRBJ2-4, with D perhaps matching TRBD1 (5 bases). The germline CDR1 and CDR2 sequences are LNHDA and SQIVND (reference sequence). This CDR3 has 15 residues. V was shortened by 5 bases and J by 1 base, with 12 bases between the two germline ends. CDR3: CASSPRDWAKNIQYF. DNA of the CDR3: TGTGCCAGTAGTCCCAGGGATTGGGCCAAAAACATTCAGTACTTC.

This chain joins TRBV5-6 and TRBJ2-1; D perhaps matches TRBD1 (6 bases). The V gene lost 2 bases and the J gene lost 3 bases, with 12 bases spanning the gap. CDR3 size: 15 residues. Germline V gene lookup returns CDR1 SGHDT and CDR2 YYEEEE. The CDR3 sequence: CASSLGQTFYNEQFF. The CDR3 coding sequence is TGTGCCAGCAGCTTAGGACAGACTTTCTACAATGAGCAGTTCTTC.

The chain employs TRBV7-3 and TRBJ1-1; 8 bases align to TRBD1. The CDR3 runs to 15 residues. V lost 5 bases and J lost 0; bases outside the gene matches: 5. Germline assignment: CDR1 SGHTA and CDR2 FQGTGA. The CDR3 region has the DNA TGTGCCAGCAGCCCCAGGGGGCTGATGAACACTGAAGCTTTCTTT. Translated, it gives CASSPRGLMNTEAFF.